Following are 24 T cell receptor beta chains from one sample sequenced in a study of shared clonotypes between healthy human individuals. Assay: immunoSEQ multiplex PCR; the TCRdb copy retains only in-frame clones and omits some. The sample records about a million clones, approximately 80% being singletons. The sequenced material came from memory CD4+ T cells from PBMCs. Subset denoted: CD45RA-negative fraction. Receptor source: a man younger than 35 in good health. Some clones in this sample may be carry-over from other donors' samples.

As regards this clone: Other DNA sequences within the sample encode an identical CDR3. The chain carries TRBV9 and TRBJ2-5; 10 nucleotides align to TRBD2. CDR1 SGDLS and CDR2 YYNGEE come from the germline V gene. Trimming at V came to 3 bases and at J to 2 bases, leaving 4 bases not matched to a gene. The CDR3 spans 15 residues. Written as DNA, the CDR3 is TGTGCCAGCAGCGCAGGGACTAGCGCACAAGAGACCCAGTACTTC. Translating gives CASSAGTSAQETQYF.

The chain recombines TRBV7-2 with TRBJ2-7; D is unresolved. The CDR3 has 12 residues. From germline, CDR1 is SGHTA and CDR2 FQGNSA. The germline V and J ends were trimmed by 2 bases and 5 bases, with 7 bases remaining between them. The CDR3 here is CASSLKGHEQYF. For the CDR3, the DNA is TGTGCCAGCAGCTTAAAAGGTCACGAGCAGTACTTC.

The J gene is TRBJ1-4, the V gene TRBV7-9; no clear D gene. From germline, CDR1 is SEHNR and CDR2 FQNEAQ (reference sequence). CDR3 length equals 14 residues. The germline V and J ends were trimmed by 3 bases and 4 bases, with 9 bases remaining between them. CDR3 residues: CASSFLRNNEKLFF. The CDR3 DNA reads TGTGCCAGCAGCTTTCTGCGCAATAATGAAAAACTGTTTTTT.

This chain joins TRBV7-3 and TRBJ2-3, with a weak D call TRBD2 (5 bases). This CDR3 region has 12 residues. Germline values: CDR1 SGHTA, CDR2 FQGTGA. Trimming took 5 bases from V and 6 from J, leaving 9 bases between them. The CDR3 DNA follows: TGTGCCAGCAGCCCCCGCGGGGATACGCAGTATTTT. It translates to CASSPRGDTQYF.

This clone was detected once. The J gene is TRBJ2-7, the V gene TRBV6-5; D might be TRBD1 or TRBD2, each matching 5 bases. The CDR3 is made up of 15 amino acids. Looked up from germline, CDR1 is MNHEY and CDR2 is SVGAGI. V lost 4 bases to trimming and J lost 3 bases, with 16 bases between them. The DNA of the CDR3 is TGTGCCAGCAGTTCCTCCGGGACCCTTCTCTACGAGCAGTACTTC. Encoded protein: CASSSSGTLLYEQYF.

In its sample, this clone was seen a few times. The rearrangement joins TRBV6-5 to TRBJ1-5; D is uncertain. CDR1 and CDR2 from the germline V gene are MNHEY and SVGAGI. V lost 4 bases, J lost 4 bases, and 17 bases lay in between. The length of the CDR3 is 16 residues. The CDR3 region is CASSSTAGGWNQPQHF. CDR3 sequence (DNA): TGTGCCAGCAGTTCCACCGCGGGAGGATGGAATCAGCCCCAGCATTTT.

This chain connects TRBV11-1 to TRBJ2-2; 8 bases line up with TRBD2. CDR3 length equals 15 residues. Trimming at V came to 5 bases and at J to 0 bases, leaving 2 bases not matched to a gene. Germline-derived CDR1 and CDR2 are SGHAT and FQDESV (reference sequence). The DNA for the CDR3 is TGTGCCAGCAGCACTAGCGGAGCGAACACCGGGGAGCTGTTTTTT. Translated, it gives CASSTSGANTGELFF.

The chain employs TRBV7-9 and TRBJ2-2, with 8 bases identical to TRBD2. This CDR3 is 17 amino acids long. V lost 5 bases and J lost 2; bases outside the gene matches: 10. Germline CDR1 and CDR2: SEHNR and FQNEAQ (reference sequence). DNA for the CDR3: TGTGCCAGCAGCCCGACGGCCAGCGGGGGTAACACCGGGGAGCTGTTTTTT. Protein: CASSPTASGGNTGELFF.

The J gene is TRBJ2-3, the V gene TRBV28; the D call may be TRBD1 or TRBD2 (5 bases each). Germline-derived CDR1 and CDR2 are MDHEN and SYDVKM. V was shortened by 6 bases and J by 4 bases, with 26 bases between the two germline ends. This CDR3 comprises 18 residues. The CDR3 DNA is TGTGCCAGCAGCCTAAAATTGCCGGGACCGACTAATTCAGATACGCAGTATTTT. Translation: CASSLKLPGPTNSDTQYF.

The rearrangement joins TRBV4-1 to TRBJ1-1, with a weak D call TRBD1 (5 bases). Trimming shortened V by 1 base and J by 1 base, and 10 bases separated the two germline ends. Germline CDR1 and CDR2: MGHRA and YSYEKL. This CDR3 has 15 residues. CDR3 sequence (DNA): TGCGCCAGCAGCCAAGTACTCGGGGGGAACACTGAAGCTTTCTTT. As protein: CASSQVLGGNTEAFF.

This clone was recorded a few times. The chain couples TRBV2 to TRBJ1-5, with D maybe TRBD1 (5 bases). The length of the CDR3 is 15 residues. Germline V lookup: CDR1 SNHLY, CDR2 FYNNEI. Trimming shortened V by 4 bases and J by 3 bases, and 13 bases separated the two germline ends. The CDR3 coding sequence is TGTGCCAGCAGTGGGGGCCAAGGGGTCAATCAGCCCCAGCATTTT. This translates into CASSGGQGVNQPQHF.

The rearrangement uses TRBV2 and TRBJ2-6; TRBD1 matches at 8 bases. The CDR3 has 15 amino acids. Unmatched junction bases numbered 1, after V lost 4 bases and J lost 2 bases. Germline CDR1 reads SNHLY; CDR2 reads FYNNEI. The CDR3 reads CASSAGGAGANVLTF. The CDR3 DNA sequence: TGTGCCAGCAGTGCAGGGGGCGCTGGGGCCAACGTCCTGACTTTC.

The genes are TRBV2 and TRBJ1-2; TRBD1 agrees at 7 bases. The CDR3 consists of 15 residues. Per the germline V gene, CDR1 is SNHLY and CDR2 is FYNNEI. V was pared by 8 bases and J by 2 bases, with 11 bases of the junction left unmatched. The CDR3 DNA follows: TGTGCCAGCTCTCCGGGACAGAACCCAAACTATGGCTACACCTTC. This sequence encodes CASSPGQNPNYGYTF. The full variable domain, in which reference TRBV2 and TRBJ1-2 provide the parts outside the CDR3, is EPEVTQTPSHQVTQMGQEVILRCVPISNHLYFYWYRQILGQKVEFLVSFYNNEISEKSEIFDDQFSVERPDGSNFTLKIRSTKLEDSAMYFCASSPGQNPNYGYTFGSGTRLTVV.

This rearrangement joins TRBV27 to TRBJ2-1; TRBD2 might be the D (7 bases). With 6 bases removed from V and 9 bases from J, the gap between germline ends came to 18 bases. There are 14 residues in the CDR3. Germline CDR1 MNHEY, CDR2 SMNVEV (reference sequence). DNA for the CDR3: TGTGCCAGCAGGGCGTGGGGGGGCGAGGGTGAGCAGTTCTTC. Protein sequence: CASRAWGGEGEQFF.

The CDR3 protein is CASSLPGITDTQYF. The CDR3 bases are TGTGCCAGCAGCTTGCCGGGAATCACAGATACGCAGTATTTT. V usage is TRBV5-4 and J usage is TRBJ2-3, with D perhaps matching TRBD2 (5 bases). The V gene lost 1 base and the J gene lost 2 bases, with 8 bases spanning the gap. Germline loops: CDR1 SGHNT, CDR2 YYREEE (reference sequence). The CDR3 contains 14 residues.

CDR3 coding DNA: TGTGCCAGCTCACCCGTTAGCAACCTCAATCAGCCCCAGCATTTT. Translated, it gives CASSPVSNLNQPQHF. This chain uses TRBV18 with TRBJ1-5; no clear D gene. CDR3 length equals 15 residues. Germline V gene lookup returns CDR1 KGHSH and CDR2 LQKENI. The V end lost 3 bases, the J end lost 3 bases, and 12 bases lay between the germline ends.

V and J are TRBV2 and TRBJ2-2; 9 positions match TRBD2. J was trimmed by 1 base and V by 7 bases; bases with no gene match: 4. Germline V lookup: CDR1 SNHLY, CDR2 FYNNEI. The CDR3 extends over 15 amino acids. CDR3 sequence (DNA): TGTGCCAGCAAGATGACTAGCGGGAACACCGGGGAGCTGTTTTTT. Amino acid sequence: CASKMTSGNTGELFF.

J is TRBJ2-1 and V is TRBV7-3, with D perhaps being TRBD1 or TRBD2 (5 bases each). The CDR3 totals 14 residues. The V end lost 0 bases, the J end lost 5 bases, and 8 bases lay between the germline ends. Germline V CDR1 and CDR2: SGHTA, FQGTGA. CDR3 in amino acids: CASSLTGPNNEQFF. CDR3 sequence (DNA): TGTGCCAGCAGCTTAACGGGACCCAACAATGAGCAGTTCTTC.

CDR3 sequence (DNA): TGTGCCAGCAGTTTATGGAGCGTGAGTGCCAAAAACATTCAGTACTTC. It encodes CASSLWSVSAKNIQYF. The V and J genes are TRBV28 and TRBJ2-4; D is ambiguous. CDR1 and CDR2 from the germline V gene are MDHEN and SYDVKM. CDR3 length equals 16 residues. Trimming took 0 bases from V and 1 from J, leaving 10 bases between them. Together with reference TRBV28 and TRBJ2-4, the CDR3 gives the full variable domain: DVKVTQSSRYLVKRTGEKVFLECVQDMDHENMFWYRQDPGLGLRLIYFSYDVKMKEKGDIPEGYSVSREKKERFSLILESASTNQTSMYLCASSLWSVSAKNIQYFGAGTRLSVL.

The genes are TRBV11-3 and TRBJ1-1; D is perhaps TRBD1 (6 bases). In germline, CDR1 is SGHNT, CDR2 YENEEA. V lost 0 bases to trimming and J lost 5 bases, with 10 bases between them. The CDR3 contains 14 residues. CDR3 bases: TGTGCCAGCAGCTTAGAAGGGGGAGAAACTGAAGCTTTCTTT. Its translation is CASSLEGGETEAFF.

This clone appeared a single time. This chain connects TRBV6-1 to TRBJ2-1; 13 nucleotides align to TRBD2. Trimming at V came to 4 bases and at J to 9 bases, leaving 9 bases not matched to a gene. Germline values: CDR1 MNHNS, CDR2 SASEGT. The CDR3 loop spans 16 amino acids. CDR3 sequence: CASSALLAGGSGEQFF. The CDR3 DNA reads as TGTGCCAGCAGTGCTCTACTAGCGGGAGGGAGCGGTGAGCAGTTCTTC.

This clone was seen only a few times. This chain links TRBV7-2 with TRBJ1-1; D possibly corresponds to TRBD1 (6 bases). CDR1 and CDR2 from the germline V gene are SGHTA and FQGNSA. The V end lost 5 bases, the J end lost 11 bases, and 15 bases lay between the germline ends. This CDR3 is built from 12 residues. The CDR3 sequence: CASSGNRVSAFF. In DNA, the CDR3 is TGTGCCAGCAGCGGGAACAGGGTTTCGGCTTTCTTT.

Remarks on this clone: The identical CDR3 is also encoded by other nucleotide sequences in the sample. J is TRBJ2-7 and V is TRBV7-2; no clear D. The CDR3 spans 13 residues. Germline loops: CDR1 SGHTA, CDR2 FQGNSA. Trimming removed 3 bases from V and 1 base from J, with 7 bases in between. CDR3 sequence (DNA): TGTGCCAGCAGCTTTCGAGGTTCCTACGAGCAGTACTTC. Encoded protein: CASSFRGSYEQYF.

The table lists this clone with a count of one. The gene calls are TRBV25-1 and TRBJ2-3; the D is unclear. The germline CDR1 and CDR2 sequences are MGHDK and SYGVNS. The CDR3 spans 15 residues. Trimming cost V 2 bases and J 0 bases, with 9 bases left between them. The CDR3 reads CASSEGFSSTDTQYF. In nucleotides, the CDR3 is TGTGCCAGCAGTGAAGGTTTCTCTAGCACAGATACGCAGTATTTT. The variable domain in full, with the rest retrieved from reference TRBV25-1 and TRBJ2-3, is EADIYQTPRYLVIGTGKKITLECSQTMGHDKMYWYQQDPGMELHLIHYSYGVNSTEKGDLSSESTVSRIRTEHFPLTLESARPSHTSQYLCASSEGFSSTDTQYFGPGTRLTVL.